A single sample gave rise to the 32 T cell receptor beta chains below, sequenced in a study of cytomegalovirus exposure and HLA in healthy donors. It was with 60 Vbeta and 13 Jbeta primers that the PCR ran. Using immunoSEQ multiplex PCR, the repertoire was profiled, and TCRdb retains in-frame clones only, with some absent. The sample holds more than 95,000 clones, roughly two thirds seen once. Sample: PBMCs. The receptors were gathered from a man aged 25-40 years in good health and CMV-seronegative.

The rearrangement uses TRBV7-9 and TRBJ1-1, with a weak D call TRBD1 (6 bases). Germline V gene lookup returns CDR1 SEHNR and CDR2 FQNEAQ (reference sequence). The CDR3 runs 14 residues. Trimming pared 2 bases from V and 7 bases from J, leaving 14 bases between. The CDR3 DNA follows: TGTGCCAGCAGCTTACGGGGGGGCAGAGGTGAAGCTTTCTTT. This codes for CASSLRGGRGEAFF.

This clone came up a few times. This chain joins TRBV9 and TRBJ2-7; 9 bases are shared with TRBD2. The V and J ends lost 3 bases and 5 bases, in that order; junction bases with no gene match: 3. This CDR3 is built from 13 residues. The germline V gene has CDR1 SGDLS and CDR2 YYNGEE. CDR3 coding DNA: TGTGCCAGCAGCGCATTAGCGGGAGACGAGCAGTACTTC. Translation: CASSALAGDEQYF.

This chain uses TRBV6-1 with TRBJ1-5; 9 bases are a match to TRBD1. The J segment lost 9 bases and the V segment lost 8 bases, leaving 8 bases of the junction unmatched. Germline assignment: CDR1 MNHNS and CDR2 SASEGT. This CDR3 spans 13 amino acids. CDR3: CASRGQGTTPQHF. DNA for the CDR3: TGTGCCAGCCGAGGACAGGGGACGACGCCCCAGCATTTT.

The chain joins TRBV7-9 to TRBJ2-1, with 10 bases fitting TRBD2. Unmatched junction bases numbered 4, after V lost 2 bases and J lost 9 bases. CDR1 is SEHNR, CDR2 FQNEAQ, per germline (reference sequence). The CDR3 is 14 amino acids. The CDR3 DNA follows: TGTGCCAGCAGCTTACTAGCGGGAGTTTCTGAGCAGTTCTTC. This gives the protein CASSLLAGVSEQFF.

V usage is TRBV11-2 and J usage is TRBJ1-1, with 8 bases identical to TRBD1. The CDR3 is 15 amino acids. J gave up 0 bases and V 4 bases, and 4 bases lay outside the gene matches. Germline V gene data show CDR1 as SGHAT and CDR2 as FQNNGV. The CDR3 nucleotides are TGTGCCAGCAGCTCGACGACAGGGGTGAACACTGAAGCTTTCTTT. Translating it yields CASSSTTGVNTEAFF.

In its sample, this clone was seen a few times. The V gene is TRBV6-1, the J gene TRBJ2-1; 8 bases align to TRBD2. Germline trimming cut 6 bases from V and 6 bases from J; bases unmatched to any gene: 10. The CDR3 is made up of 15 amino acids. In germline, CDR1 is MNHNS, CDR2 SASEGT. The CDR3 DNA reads TGTGCCAGCAGGATGAAAGCGGGAGCAAGCAATGAGCAGTTCTTC. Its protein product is CASRMKAGASNEQFF.

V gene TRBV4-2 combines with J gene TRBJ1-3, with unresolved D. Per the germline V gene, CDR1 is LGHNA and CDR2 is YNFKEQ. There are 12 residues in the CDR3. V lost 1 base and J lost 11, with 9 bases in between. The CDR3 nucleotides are TGTGCCAGCAGCCAAGCGGAGGACGCCATATATTTT. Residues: CASSQAEDAIYF.

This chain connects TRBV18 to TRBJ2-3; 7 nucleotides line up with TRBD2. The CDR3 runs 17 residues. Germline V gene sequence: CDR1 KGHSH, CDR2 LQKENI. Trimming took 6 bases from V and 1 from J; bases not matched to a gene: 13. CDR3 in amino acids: CASSPGDSGRRTDTQYF. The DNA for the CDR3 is TGTGCCAGCTCCCCGGGGGATAGCGGGCGTCGCACAGATACGCAGTATTTT.

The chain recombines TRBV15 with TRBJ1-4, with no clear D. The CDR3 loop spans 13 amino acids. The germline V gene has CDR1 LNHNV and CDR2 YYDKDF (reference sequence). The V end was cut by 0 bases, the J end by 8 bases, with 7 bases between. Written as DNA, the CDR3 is TGTGCCACCAGCAGAGACGTTCGGGAAAAACTGTTTTTT. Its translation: CATSRDVREKLFF. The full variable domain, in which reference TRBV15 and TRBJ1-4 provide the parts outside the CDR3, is DAMVIQNPRYQVTQFGKPVTLSCSQTLNHNVMYWYQQKSSQAPKLLFHYYDKDFNNEADTPDNFQSRRPNTSFCFLDIRSPGLGDTAMYLCATSRDVREKLFFGSGTQLSVL.

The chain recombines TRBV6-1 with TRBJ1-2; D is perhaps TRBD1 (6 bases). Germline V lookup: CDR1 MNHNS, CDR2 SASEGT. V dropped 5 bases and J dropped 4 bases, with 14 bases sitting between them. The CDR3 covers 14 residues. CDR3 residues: CASSISGALYGYTF. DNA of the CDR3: TGTGCCAGCAGTATCTCAGGGGCCCTCTATGGCTACACCTTC.

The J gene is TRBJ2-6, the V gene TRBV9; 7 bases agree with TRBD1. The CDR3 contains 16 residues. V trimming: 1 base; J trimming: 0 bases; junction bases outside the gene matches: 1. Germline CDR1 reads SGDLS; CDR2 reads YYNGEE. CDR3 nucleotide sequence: TGTGCCAGCAGCGTAAGGGACAGCTCTGGGGCCAACGTCCTGACTTTC. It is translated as CASSVRDSSGANVLTF.

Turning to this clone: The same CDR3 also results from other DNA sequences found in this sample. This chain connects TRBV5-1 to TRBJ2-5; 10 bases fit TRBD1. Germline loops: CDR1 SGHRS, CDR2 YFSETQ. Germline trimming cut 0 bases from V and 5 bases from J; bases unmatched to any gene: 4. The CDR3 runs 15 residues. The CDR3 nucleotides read TGCGCCAGCAGCTTGGGACAGGGGGCTGGGGAGACCCAGTACTTC. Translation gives CASSLGQGAGETQYF.

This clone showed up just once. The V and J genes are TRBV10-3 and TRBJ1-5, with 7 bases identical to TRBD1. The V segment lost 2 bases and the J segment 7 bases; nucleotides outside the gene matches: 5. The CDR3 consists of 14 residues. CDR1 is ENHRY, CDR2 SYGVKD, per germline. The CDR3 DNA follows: TGTGCCATCAGTGAGCGACAGGGCGACCAGCCCCAGCATTTT. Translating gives CAISERQGDQPQHF.

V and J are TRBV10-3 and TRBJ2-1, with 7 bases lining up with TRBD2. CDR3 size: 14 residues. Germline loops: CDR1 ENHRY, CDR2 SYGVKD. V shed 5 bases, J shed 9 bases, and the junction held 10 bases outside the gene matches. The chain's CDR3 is CAISSGPGGPEQFF. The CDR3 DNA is TGTGCCATCAGTTCGGGCCCGGGGGGACCTGAGCAGTTCTTC.

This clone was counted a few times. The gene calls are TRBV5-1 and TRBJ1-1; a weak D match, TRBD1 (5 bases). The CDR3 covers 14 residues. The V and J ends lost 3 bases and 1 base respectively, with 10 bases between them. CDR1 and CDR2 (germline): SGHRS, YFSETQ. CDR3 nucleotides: TGCGCCAGCAGCTCGGGGGAGGGGAACACTGAAGCTTTCTTT. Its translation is CASSSGEGNTEAFF. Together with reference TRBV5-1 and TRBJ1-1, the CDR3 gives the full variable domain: KAGVTQTPRYLIKTRGQQVTLSCSPISGHRSVSWYQQTPGQGLQFLFEYFSETQRNKGNFPGRFSGRQFSNSRSEMNVSTLELGDSALYLCASSSGEGNTEAFFGQGTRLTVV.

CDR3: CATKELAGGPYNGTQYF. The CDR3 region has the DNA TGTGCCACGAAGGAACTAGCGGGAGGGCCTTATAACGGTACGCAGTATTTT. This sequence joins TRBV19 and TRBJ2-3, with 13 bases matching TRBD2. This CDR3 contains 17 residues. With 10 bases clipped from V and 8 bases from J, the junction kept 18 bases outside the gene matches. The V gene's germline CDR1 is LNHDA and CDR2 SQIVND (reference sequence).

CDR3: CASKLQGRGKLFF. The CDR3 DNA reads as TGTGCCAGCAAACTACAGGGTAGGGGAAAACTGTTTTTT. The chain links TRBV28 to TRBJ1-4; tentative D call: TRBD1 (6 bases). The CDR3 spans 13 residues. Germline V gene lookup returns CDR1 MDHEN and CDR2 SYDVKM. V lost 7 bases, J lost 10 bases, and 16 bases lay in between.

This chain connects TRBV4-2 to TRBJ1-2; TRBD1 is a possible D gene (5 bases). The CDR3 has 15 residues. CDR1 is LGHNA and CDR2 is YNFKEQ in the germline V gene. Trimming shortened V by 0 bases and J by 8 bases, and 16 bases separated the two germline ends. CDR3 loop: CASSQDLGQLRGYTF. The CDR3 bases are TGTGCCAGCAGCCAAGATTTGGGGCAGCTCCGAGGCTACACCTTC.

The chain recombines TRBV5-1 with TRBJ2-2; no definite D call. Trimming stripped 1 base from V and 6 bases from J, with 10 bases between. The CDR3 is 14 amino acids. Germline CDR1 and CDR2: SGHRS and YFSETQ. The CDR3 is CASSLSASPGELFF. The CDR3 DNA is TGCGCCAGCAGCTTGTCAGCGAGCCCCGGGGAGCTGTTTTTT.

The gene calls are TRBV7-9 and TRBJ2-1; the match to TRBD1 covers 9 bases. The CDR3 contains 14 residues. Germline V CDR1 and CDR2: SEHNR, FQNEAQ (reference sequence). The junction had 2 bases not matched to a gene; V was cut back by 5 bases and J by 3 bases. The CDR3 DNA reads TGTGCCAGCAGCAGGGACAGGGACTACAATGAGCAGTTCTTC. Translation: CASSRDRDYNEQFF. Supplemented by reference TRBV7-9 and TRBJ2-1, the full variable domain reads DTGVSQNPRHKITKRGQNVTFRCDPISEHNRLYWYRQTLGQGPEFLTYFQNEAQLEKSRLLSDRFSAERPKGSFSTLEIQRTEQGDSAMYLCASSRDRDYNEQFFGPGTRLTVL.

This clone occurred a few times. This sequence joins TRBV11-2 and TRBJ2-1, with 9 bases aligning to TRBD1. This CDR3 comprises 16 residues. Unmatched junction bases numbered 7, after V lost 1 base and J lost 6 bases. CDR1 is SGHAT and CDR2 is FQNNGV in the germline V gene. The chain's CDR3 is CASSLVSQGAFNEQFF. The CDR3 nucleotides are TGTGCCAGCAGCTTAGTATCACAGGGGGCATTCAATGAGCAGTTCTTC.

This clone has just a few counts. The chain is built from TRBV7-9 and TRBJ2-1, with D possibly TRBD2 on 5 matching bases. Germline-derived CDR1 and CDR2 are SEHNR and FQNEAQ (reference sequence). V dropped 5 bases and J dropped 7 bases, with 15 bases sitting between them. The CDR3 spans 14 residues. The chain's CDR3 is CASSLVLGSNEQFF. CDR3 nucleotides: TGTGCCAGCAGCCTAGTCCTTGGGAGTAATGAGCAGTTCTTC.

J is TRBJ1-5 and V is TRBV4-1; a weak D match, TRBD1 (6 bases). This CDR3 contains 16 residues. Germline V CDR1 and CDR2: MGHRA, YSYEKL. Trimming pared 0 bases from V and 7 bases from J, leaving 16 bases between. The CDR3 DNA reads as TGCGCCAGCAGCCAAGATGCCAGGGGAATTGGGCAGCCCCAGCATTTT. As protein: CASSQDARGIGQPQHF.

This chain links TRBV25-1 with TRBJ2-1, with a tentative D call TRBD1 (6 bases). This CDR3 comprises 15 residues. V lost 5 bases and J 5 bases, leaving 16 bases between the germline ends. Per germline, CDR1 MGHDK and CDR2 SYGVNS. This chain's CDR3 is CASSSRETGHNEQFF. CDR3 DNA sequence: TGTGCCAGCAGTAGCCGTGAGACAGGACACAATGAGCAGTTCTTC.

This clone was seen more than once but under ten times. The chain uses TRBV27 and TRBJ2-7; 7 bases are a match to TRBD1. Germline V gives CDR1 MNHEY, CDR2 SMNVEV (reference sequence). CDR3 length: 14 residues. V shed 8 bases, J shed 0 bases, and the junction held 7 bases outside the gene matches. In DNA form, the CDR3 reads TGTGCCAGCCAACGAAGACAGGGCTCCTACGAGCAGTACTTC. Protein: CASQRRQGSYEQYF.

CDR3 in DNA: TGTGCCTGGAGTTTACAAGAGACCCAGTACTTC. Its protein is CAWSLQETQYF. This chain uses TRBV30 with TRBJ2-5; D is uncertain. The V gene lost 2 bases and the J gene lost 2 bases, with 3 bases spanning the gap. The germline gives CDR1 GTSNPN, CDR2 SVGIG (reference sequence). The CDR3 length is 11 residues.

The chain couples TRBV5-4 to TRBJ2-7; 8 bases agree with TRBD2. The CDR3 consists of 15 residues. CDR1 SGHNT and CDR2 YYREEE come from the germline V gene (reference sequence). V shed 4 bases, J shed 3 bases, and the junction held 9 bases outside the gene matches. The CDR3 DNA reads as TGTGCCAGCAGCAAGGCCCGGGGGGGCGACTACGAGCAGTACTTC. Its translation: CASSKARGGDYEQYF.

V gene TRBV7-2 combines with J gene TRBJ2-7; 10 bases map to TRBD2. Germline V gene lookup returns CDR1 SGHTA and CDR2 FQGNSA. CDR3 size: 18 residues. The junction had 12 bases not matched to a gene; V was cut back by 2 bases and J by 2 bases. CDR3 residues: CASSLRTSGRLDPYEQYF. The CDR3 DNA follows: TGTGCCAGCAGCTTACGGACTAGCGGCCGACTTGACCCCTACGAGCAGTACTTC.

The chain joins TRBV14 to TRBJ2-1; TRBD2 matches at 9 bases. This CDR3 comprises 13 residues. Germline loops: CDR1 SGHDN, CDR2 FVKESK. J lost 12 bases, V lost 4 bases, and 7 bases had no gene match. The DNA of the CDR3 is TGTGCCAGCAGCCCTAGCGGGAACCTCTGGCAGTTCTTC. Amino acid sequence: CASSPSGNLWQFF.

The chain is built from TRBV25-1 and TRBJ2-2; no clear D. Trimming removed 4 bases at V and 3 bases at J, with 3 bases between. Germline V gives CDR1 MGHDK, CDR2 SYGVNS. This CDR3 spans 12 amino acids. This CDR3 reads CASSAYTGELFF. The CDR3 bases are TGTGCCAGCAGTGCTTACACCGGGGAGCTGTTTTTT.

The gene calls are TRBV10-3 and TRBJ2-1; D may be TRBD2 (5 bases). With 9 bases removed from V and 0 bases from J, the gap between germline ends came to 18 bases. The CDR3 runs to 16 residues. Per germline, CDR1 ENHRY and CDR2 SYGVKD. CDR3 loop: CAISPGFAASYNEQFF. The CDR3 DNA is TGTGCCATTAGCCCGGGATTTGCGGCCTCCTACAATGAGCAGTTCTTC.

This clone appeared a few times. The CDR3 DNA sequence: TGCGCCAGCAGCTTGGGTAGGGGGCCGAATTCACCCCTCCACTTT. This translates into CASSLGRGPNSPLHF. The rearrangement links TRBV5-1 to TRBJ1-6, with 7 bases matching TRBD1. The length of the CDR3 is 15 residues. CDR1 and CDR2 (germline): SGHRS, YFSETQ. V gave up 0 bases and J gave up 7 bases; unmatched junction bases: 4.